This T cell receptor (beta chain) was profiled in a study of CD8+ T cells in alopecia areata. Turning to the study itself: The study gave treated patients oral tofacitinib at 5 to 10 mg twice daily.

In regard to this clone: A read error may produce the germline difference seen at one junction end.

This CDR3 spans 12 amino acids. Germline V gives CDR1 SGHAT, CDR2 FQNNGV. Indicated treatment: oral pan-JAK inhibitor, 5-10 mg twice daily. Investigators isolated RNA and reverse transcribed it into cDNA to act as the sequencing template. Clones were sequenced by immunoSEQ multiplex PCR, and TCRdb holds only the in-frame ones, with some missing. The table records around 200,000 clones, 53% of them present only once. This specimen consisted of CD8+ T cells sorted from blood, obtained at week 24, from a patient treated with tofacitinib. J is TRBJ2-3 and V is TRBV11-2; possibly TRBD2 for D (6 bases). The receptor was isolated from a human donor with alopecia areata. This chain's CDR3 is CASSTDSPGGDF. CDR3 in DNA: TGTGCCAGCAGCACCGACAGCCCCGGGGGAGATTTT.